Given below is one T cell receptor (beta chain) in context. The source of the sample is a study of blood T cell repertoires in COVID-19. Study context: COVID-19 samples from acute and convalescent phases originated in the United States, Italy and Spain. Nucleic acid was either cDNA or gDNA, and it came from T cells, B-cell-depleted T cells, or PBMCs.

Original methodology: Cell counts per sample came from amplifying reference gene primers. Sequencing used immunoSEQ multiplex PCR; TCRdb keeps in-frame clones, though not all of them. V and J calls and clone size are as listed in that table; D and trimming were resolved from the DNA. Of more than 250,000 clones in the sample, nearly 85% were seen once. CDR1 LNHNV and CDR2 YYDKDF come from the germline V gene (reference sequence). The CDR3 is made up of 14 amino acids. V shed 6 bases and J 6 bases; nucleotides not matched to a gene: 6. The TCR sequence derives from a human donor in a cohort sampled during active COVID-19. V usage is TRBV15 and J usage is TRBJ2-2; the match to TRBD2 covers 8 bases. Sequenced input: peripheral blood. The CDR3 DNA sequence: TGTGCCACCAGTGTAAGCGGGGGCCCCGGGGAGCTGTTTTTT. This encodes CATSVSGGPGELFF.